This T cell receptor (beta chain) is from a study of radiation and T cells in renal cell carcinoma. Study-wide results and caveats: In blood, top tumor clones expanded by 2 weeks, shrinking by 4. Without pretreatment biopsies, baseline tumor clonotype presence was undetermined.

Here immunoSEQ multiplex PCR was the method, and the copy in TCRdb shows in-frame clones only, minus some. The table lists 130,000 to 150,000 clones, approximately 86% of them singletons, with around 17% in the top ten. The length of the CDR3 is 15 residues. Looked up from germline, CDR1 is SGHNT and CDR2 is YENEEA. With 2 bases removed from V and 2 bases from J, the gap between germline ends came to 10 bases. Indicated time point: blood 4 weeks post-SBRT, at nephrectomy. Treatment meaning: 15 Gy SBRT to primary tumor, nephrectomy 4 weeks later. Nephrectomy followed 15 Gy stereotactic body radiation by 4 weeks. Serial blood draws occurred at baseline and 2 and 4 weeks post-SBRT. Worth noting for this clone: Its antigen is unidentified.

This sequence was found in a woman between 50 and 59 years old with renal cell carcinoma. The V call is TRBV11-3, the J call TRBJ2-1; possible D gene TRBD2, 5 bases. Sequencing used blood, obtained from a patient whose treatment included radiotherapy and nephrectomy. CDR3 coding DNA: TGTGCCAGCAGCTTACAAGGGAGCACCTACAATGAGCAGTTCTTC. Protein sequence: CASSLQGSTYNEQFF.